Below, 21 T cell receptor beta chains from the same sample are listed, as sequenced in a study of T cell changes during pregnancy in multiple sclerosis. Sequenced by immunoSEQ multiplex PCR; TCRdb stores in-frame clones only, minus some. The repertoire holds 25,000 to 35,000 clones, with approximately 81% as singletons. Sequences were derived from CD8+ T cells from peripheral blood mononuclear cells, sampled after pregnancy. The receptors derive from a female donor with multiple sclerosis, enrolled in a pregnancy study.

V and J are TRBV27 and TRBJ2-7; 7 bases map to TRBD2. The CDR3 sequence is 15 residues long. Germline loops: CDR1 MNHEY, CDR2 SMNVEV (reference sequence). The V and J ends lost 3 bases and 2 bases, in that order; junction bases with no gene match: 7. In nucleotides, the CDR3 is TGTGCCAGCAGTTTCGGGCTAGCGGCGGCCTACGAGCAGTACTTC. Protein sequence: CASSFGLAAAYEQYF.

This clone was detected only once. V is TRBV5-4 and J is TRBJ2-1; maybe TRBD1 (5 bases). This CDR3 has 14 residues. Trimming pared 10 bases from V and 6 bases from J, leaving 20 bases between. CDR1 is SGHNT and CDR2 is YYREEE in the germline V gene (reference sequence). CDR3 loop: CAVRLGPAPNEQFF. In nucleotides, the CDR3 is TGTGCCGTAAGGTTGGGGCCAGCTCCCAATGAGCAGTTCTTC.

CDR3 sequence (DNA): TGTGCCAGCAGCTGGGACAGGGACTACGAGCAGTACTTC. Its translation is CASSWDRDYEQYF. The chain joins TRBV13 to TRBJ2-7, with TRBD1 identical over 9 bases. There are 13 residues in the CDR3. Germline trimming cut 4 bases from V and 3 bases from J; bases unmatched to any gene: 1. Germline CDR1 is PRHDT and CDR2 is FYEKMQ (reference sequence).

The CDR3 loop reads CASTNPSFSTDTQYF. CDR3 DNA: TGTGCCAGCACCAATCCTAGCTTTAGCACAGATACGCAGTATTTT. The rearrangement joins TRBV2 to TRBJ2-3; TRBD2 is a possible D gene (5 bases). Trimming cost V 7 bases and J 0 bases, with 14 bases left between them. CDR3 length equals 15 residues. Germline V gene lookup returns CDR1 SNHLY and CDR2 FYNNEI.

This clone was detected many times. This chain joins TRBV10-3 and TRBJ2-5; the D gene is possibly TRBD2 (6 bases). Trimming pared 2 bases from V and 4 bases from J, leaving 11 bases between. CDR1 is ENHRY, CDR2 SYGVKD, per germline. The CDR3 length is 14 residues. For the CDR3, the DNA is TGTGCCATCAGTGAGATCGGGGGAGCAGAGACCCAGTACTTC. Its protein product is CAISEIGGAETQYF.

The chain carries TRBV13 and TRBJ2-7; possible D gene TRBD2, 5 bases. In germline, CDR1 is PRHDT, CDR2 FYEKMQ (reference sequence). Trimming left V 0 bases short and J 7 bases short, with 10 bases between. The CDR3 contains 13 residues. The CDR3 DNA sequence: TGTGCCAGCAGCTTAGGGACTACCCTGGAGCAGTACTTC. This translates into CASSLGTTLEQYF.

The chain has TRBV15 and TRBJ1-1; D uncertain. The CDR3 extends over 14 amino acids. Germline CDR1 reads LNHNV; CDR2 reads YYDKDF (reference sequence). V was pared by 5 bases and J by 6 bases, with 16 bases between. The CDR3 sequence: CATSALRGSAEAFF. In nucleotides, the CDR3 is TGTGCCACCAGCGCCCTTCGAGGGAGCGCTGAAGCTTTCTTT.

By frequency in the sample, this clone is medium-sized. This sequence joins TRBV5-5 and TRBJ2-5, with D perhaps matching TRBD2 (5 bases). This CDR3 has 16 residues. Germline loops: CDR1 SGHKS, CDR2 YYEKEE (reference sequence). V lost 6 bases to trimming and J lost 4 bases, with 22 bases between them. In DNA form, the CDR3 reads TGTGCCAGCATCCCGGCAGCGGTAGAAGGAGGAGAGACCCAGTACTTC. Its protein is CASIPAAVEGGETQYF.

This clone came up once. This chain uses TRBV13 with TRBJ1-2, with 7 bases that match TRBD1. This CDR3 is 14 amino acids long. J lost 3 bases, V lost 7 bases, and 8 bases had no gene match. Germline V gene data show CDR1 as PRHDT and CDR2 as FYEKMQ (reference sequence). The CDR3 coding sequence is TGTGCCAGCACTGGGGGCAGGGGGTACTATGGCTACACCTTC. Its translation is CASTGGRGYYGYTF.

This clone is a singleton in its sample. CDR3 sequence reads: CATTGRTGTGELFF. The CDR3 DNA sequence: TGTGCCACCACGGGTCGGACTGGGACCGGGGAGCTGTTTTTT. The chain is built from TRBV28 and TRBJ2-2; D possibly corresponds to TRBD2 (5 bases). This CDR3 has 14 amino acids. Germline values: CDR1 MDHEN, CDR2 SYDVKM. V dropped 10 bases and J dropped 5 bases, with 17 bases sitting between them.

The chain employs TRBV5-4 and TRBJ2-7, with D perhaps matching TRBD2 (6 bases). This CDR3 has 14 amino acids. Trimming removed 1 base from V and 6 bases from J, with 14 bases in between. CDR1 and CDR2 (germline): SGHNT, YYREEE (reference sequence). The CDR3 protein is CASSLTGLTVEQYF. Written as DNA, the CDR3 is TGTGCCAGCAGCTTGACAGGACTAACTGTCGAGCAGTACTTC.

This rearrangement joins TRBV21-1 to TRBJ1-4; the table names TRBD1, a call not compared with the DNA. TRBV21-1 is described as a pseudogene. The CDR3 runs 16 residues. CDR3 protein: CASSYKNSSTNEKLFF. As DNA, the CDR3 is TGTGCCAGCAGCTACAAAAACAGTTCAACTAATGAAAAACTGTTTTTT.

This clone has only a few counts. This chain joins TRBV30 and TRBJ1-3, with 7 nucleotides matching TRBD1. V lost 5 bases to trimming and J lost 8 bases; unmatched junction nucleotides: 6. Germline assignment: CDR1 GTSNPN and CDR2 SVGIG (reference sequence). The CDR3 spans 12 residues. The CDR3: CAWDSRGDTIYF. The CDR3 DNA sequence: TGTGCCTGGGACTCCAGGGGGGACACCATATATTTT.

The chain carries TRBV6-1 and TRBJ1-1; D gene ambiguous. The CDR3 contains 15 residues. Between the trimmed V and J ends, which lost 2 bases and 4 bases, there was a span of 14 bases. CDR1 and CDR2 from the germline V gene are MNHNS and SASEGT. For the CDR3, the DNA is TGTGCCAGCAGTGAACAAGAGGGAGAGGGCACTGAAGCTTTCTTT. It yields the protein CASSEQEGEGTEAFF.

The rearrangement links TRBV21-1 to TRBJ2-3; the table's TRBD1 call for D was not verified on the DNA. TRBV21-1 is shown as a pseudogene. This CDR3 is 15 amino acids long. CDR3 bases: TGTGCCAGCAGCAAGTGGGGGCGGCTGTCGGATACGCAGTATTTT. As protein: CASSKWGRLSDTQYF.

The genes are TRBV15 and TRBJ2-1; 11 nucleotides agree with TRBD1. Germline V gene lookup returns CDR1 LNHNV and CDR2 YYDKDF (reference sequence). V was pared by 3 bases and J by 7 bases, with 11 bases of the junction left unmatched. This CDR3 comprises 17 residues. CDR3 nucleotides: TGTGCCACCAGCAGCTTTCCGGGACAGGGGGAAGGAAATGAGCAGTTCTTC. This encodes CATSSFPGQGEGNEQFF.

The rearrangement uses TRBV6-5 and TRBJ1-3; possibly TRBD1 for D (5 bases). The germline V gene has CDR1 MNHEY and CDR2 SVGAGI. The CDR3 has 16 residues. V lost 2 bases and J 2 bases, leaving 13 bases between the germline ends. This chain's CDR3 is CASSYRWTQPGNTIYF. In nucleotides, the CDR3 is TGTGCCAGCAGTTACCGGTGGACACAACCTGGAAACACCATATATTTT.

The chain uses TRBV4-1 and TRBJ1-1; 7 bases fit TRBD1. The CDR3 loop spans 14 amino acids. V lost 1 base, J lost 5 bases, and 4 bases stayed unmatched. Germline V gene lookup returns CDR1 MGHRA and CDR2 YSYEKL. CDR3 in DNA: TGCGCCAGCAGCCAAGGACAGGGTAAAACTGAAGCTTTCTTT. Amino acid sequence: CASSQGQGKTEAFF.

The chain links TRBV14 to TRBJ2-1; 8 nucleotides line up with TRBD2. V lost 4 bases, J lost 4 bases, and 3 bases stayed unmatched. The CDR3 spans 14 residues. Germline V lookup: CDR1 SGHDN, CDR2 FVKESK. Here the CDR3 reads CASSPGGGYNEQFF. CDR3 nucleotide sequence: TGTGCCAGCAGCCCCGGGGGGGGATACAATGAGCAGTTCTTC.

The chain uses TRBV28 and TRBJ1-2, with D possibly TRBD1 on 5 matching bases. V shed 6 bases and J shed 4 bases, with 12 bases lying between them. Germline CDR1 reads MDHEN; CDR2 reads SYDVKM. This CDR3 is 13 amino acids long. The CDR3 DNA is TGTGCCAGCAGCCTAGGCAGGGCCTATGGCTACACCTTC. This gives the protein CASSLGRAYGYTF.

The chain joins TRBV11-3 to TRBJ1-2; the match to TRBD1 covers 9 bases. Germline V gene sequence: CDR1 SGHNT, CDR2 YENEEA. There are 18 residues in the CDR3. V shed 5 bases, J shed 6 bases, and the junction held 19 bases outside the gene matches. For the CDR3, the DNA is TGTGCCAGCAGCCCCAGGGGAGGGTGGGGACAGGGAATGGATGGCTACACCTTC. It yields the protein CASSPRGGWGQGMDGYTF. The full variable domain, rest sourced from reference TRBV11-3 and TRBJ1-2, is EAGVVQSPRYKIIEKKQPVAFWCNPISGHNTLYWYLQNLGQGPELLIRYENEEAVDDSQLPKDRFSAERLKGVDSTLKIQPAELGDSAVYLCASSPRGGWGQGMDGYTFGSGTRLTVV.